This TCR beta chain was identified during a study of metastatic and nonmetastatic thyroid tumors. Study information: The authors compared repertoires across blood and tumor or nodule tissue from malignant and benign thyroid patients. The study, taken as a whole, reports: Significantly higher TCR beta diversity was reportedly seen in malignant thyroid tumors than benign nodules, in blood and tumor.

The CDR3 runs 17 residues. Trimming removed 0 bases from V and 5 bases from J, with 18 bases in between. CDR1 and CDR2 from the germline V gene are MGHRA and YSYEKL. The table lists this clone with many counts. Its antigen remains unknown. Thyroid surgery was preceded by no treatment in any patient. In the original processing: Building a distant-metastasis classifier for papillary thyroid cancer drew on CDR3 differences across clinicopathological groups. TCRdb called clones again from the PCR reads with MiXCR. The V and J calls were determined by TCRdb, not by the authors. The sample lists around 65,000 clones; 14% were seen once.

Sample: blood. The chain is built from TRBV4-1 and TRBJ2-3; D may be TRBD1 or TRBD2 (6 bases each). This receptor was identified in a male donor with papillary thyroid cancer or a benign thyroid nodule (not recorded which). Some clones in this sample may be carry-over from other donors' samples. The chain's CDR3 is CASSQDRGPGAVDTQYF. The CDR3 coding sequence is TGCGCCAGCAGCCAAGATCGGGGCCCGGGGGCGGTAGATACGCAGTATTTT.